This entry lists 15 T cell receptor beta chains sequenced from one sample in a study of naive and memory T cell subsets (dated by TCRdb to 2017 to 2019). Libraries were prepared through UMI-ligation and nested PCR. Sequencing instrument: Illumina MiSeq. To cover both TRBC1 and TRBC2, the beta constant-region primer consisted of an equimolar mix of two oligonucleotides. Starting from the raw public reads, TCRdb applied fastp trimming at Q25, assembled clones with MiXCR and retained in-frame beta chains. Each CDR3 protein appears once, grouped with its most common genes and DNA. Across this sample there are under 40,000 distinct CDR3 sequences, with more than 10% seen only once. The ten largest clones take up around 23% of the sample. Sequencing used effector memory CD4+ T cells from blood. The sample's cell subset or site label, in plain terms: effector memory, CD45RA- CD27-. These TCRs come from a human donor in good health.

The chain is built from TRBV7-7 and TRBJ2-2, with D possibly matching TRBD2 (5 bases). This CDR3 region has 14 residues. CDR1 is SSHAT, CDR2 FNYEAQ, per germline (reference sequence). The V end was cut by 4 bases, the J end by 1 base, with 7 bases between. CDR3 region: CASSSGLNTGELFF. The CDR3 DNA is TGTGCCAGCAGCTCGGGGTTGAACACCGGGGAGCTGTTTTTT.

The V call is TRBV25-1, the J call TRBJ2-1; 13 bases map to TRBD2. Germline V gives CDR1 MGHDK, CDR2 SYGVNS. The junction had 7 bases not matched to a gene; V was cut back by 3 bases and J by 8 bases. The CDR3 runs to 16 residues. This chain's CDR3 is CASSDRLAGGSHEQFF. Here the CDR3 DNA reads TGTGCCAGCAGTGATAGACTAGCGGGAGGATCCCATGAGCAGTTCTTC.

In its sample, this clonotype was seen a few times. The chain links TRBV20-1 to TRBJ2-7; TRBD1 matches 7 bases. The junction had 11 bases not matched to a gene; V was cut back by 6 bases and J by 3 bases. Germline-derived CDR1 and CDR2 are DFQATT and SNEGSKA (reference sequence). CDR3 length equals 14 residues. CDR3 nucleotides: TGCAGTGCCAGGGGATGGGGACAGTACTACGAGCAGTACTTC. Translated: CSARGWGQYYEQYF.

This clonotype has more than one count but fewer than ten. The chain carries TRBV5-1 and TRBJ2-1, with 8 bases lining up with TRBD2. This CDR3 region has 15 residues. Looked up from germline, CDR1 is SGHRS and CDR2 is YFSETQ. J was trimmed by 4 bases and V by 0 bases; bases with no gene match: 3. CDR3 amino acids: CASSLAGGRYNEQFF. CDR3 DNA sequence: TGCGCCAGCAGCTTGGCGGGAGGGCGGTACAATGAGCAGTTCTTC.

As concerns this clonotype: A clone one base away is much larger, so this may be a read error. This chain joins TRBV29-1 and TRBJ2-1; TRBD2 agrees at 8 bases. This CDR3 contains 10 residues. Germline-derived CDR1 and CDR2 are SQVTM and ANQGSEA. J was trimmed by 15 bases and V by 7 bases; bases with no gene match: 8. CDR3 loop: CSAGREVRFF. The CDR3 DNA reads as TGCAGCGCTGGGCGGGAGGTTCGGTTCTTC.

This clonotype was detected a few times. The chain is built from TRBV20-1 and TRBJ2-5; a weak D match, TRBD1 (6 bases). V lost 2 bases and J lost 5, with 15 bases in between. The CDR3 is 14 amino acids. The germline V gene has CDR1 DFQATT and CDR2 SNEGSKA (reference sequence). CDR3 loop: CSARLQGRGETQYF. CDR3 coding DNA: TGCAGTGCTAGATTACAGGGACGAGGCGAGACCCAGTACTTC.

The CDR3 loop is CASSFKRTGEDTEAFF. CDR3 DNA sequence: TGTGCCAGCAGCTTCAAACGGACAGGGGAGGACACTGAAGCTTTCTTT. This rearrangement joins TRBV5-5 to TRBJ1-1, with TRBD1 matching 9 bases. Germline assignment: CDR1 SGHKS and CDR2 YYEKEE (reference sequence). After removal of 2 bases from V and 3 bases from J, the junction contained 8 bases not matched to a gene. This CDR3 is built from 16 residues.

V usage is TRBV15 and J usage is TRBJ2-5; perhaps TRBD1 as D (5 bases). This CDR3 spans 13 amino acids. V lost 1 base and J 2 bases, leaving 5 bases between the germline ends. Per germline, CDR1 LNHNV and CDR2 YYDKDF (reference sequence). CDR3 nucleotides: TGTGCCACCAGCAGAGGACAGCAAGAGACCCAGTACTTC. The encoded protein is CATSRGQQETQYF.

This clonotype was seen at least ten times. This chain uses TRBV20-1 with TRBJ1-4; D is uncertain. CDR3 length: 14 amino acids. Trimming stripped 6 bases from V and 0 bases from J, with 11 bases between. From germline, CDR1 is DFQATT and CDR2 SNEGSKA (reference sequence). CDR3 coding DNA: TGCAGTGCGCAACGGGAATCAACTAATGAAAAACTGTTTTTT. Translated, it gives CSAQRESTNEKLFF.

The sample holds a few counts of this clonotype. The gene calls are TRBV6-1 and TRBJ1-2; 11 bases are shared with TRBD1. The J segment lost 4 bases and the V segment lost 4 bases, leaving 11 bases of the junction unmatched. This CDR3 spans 17 amino acids. The germline V gene encodes CDR1 MNHNS and CDR2 SASEGT. The CDR3 DNA follows: TGTGCCAGCAGTGGAACCCGGGACAGGGGGACGTCCTATGGCTACACCTTC. It translates to CASSGTRDRGTSYGYTF.

As for this clonotype: A read error may account for a junction end that differs from germline. The chain combines TRBV20-1 with TRBJ2-1, with D unclear. CDR1 is DFQATT, CDR2 SNEGSKA, per germline (reference sequence). This CDR3 is 14 amino acids long. CDR3 DNA: TGCAGTGCACGACCGCCTGGCGCCTACAATGAGCATTTCTTC. This translates into CSARPPGAYNEHFF.

This clonotype was counted at least ten times. The genes are TRBV7-8 and TRBJ1-2; TRBD1 is a possible D gene (5 bases). In germline, CDR1 is SGHVS, CDR2 FQNEAQ. The CDR3 has 13 residues. V lost 10 bases, J lost 5 bases, and 17 bases lay in between. DNA for the CDR3: TGTGCCATTACGACTCTCGGGGGATATGGCTACACCTTC. Encoded protein: CAITTLGGYGYTF.

This clonotype was picked up many times. The J gene is TRBJ2-2, the V gene TRBV10-3, with no clear D. Trimming cost V 3 bases and J 3 bases, with 11 bases left between them. Germline CDR1 and CDR2: ENHRY and SYGVKD. The CDR3 has 15 amino acids. CDR3 region: CAISDPHRDTGELFF. The CDR3 coding sequence is TGTGCCATCAGTGACCCACATCGGGACACCGGGGAGCTGTTTTTT.

This clonotype was recorded at least ten times. The chain employs TRBV5-1 and TRBJ2-7; tentatively, D is TRBD1 (5 bases). The CDR3 is 14 amino acids. V shed 0 bases and J shed 5 bases, with 12 bases lying between them. CDR1 and CDR2 (germline): SGHRS, YFSETQ. CDR3 region: CASSLDRLWNEQYF. The CDR3 DNA is TGCGCCAGCAGCTTGGACAGGTTATGGAACGAGCAGTACTTC.

This clonotype was counted only a few times. This chain joins TRBV29-1 and TRBJ2-7; 9 bases are shared with TRBD2. The CDR3 covers 12 residues. V shed 6 bases and J 5 bases; nucleotides not matched to a gene: 5. Germline values: CDR1 SQVTM, CDR2 ANQGSEA. DNA of the CDR3: TGCAGCGTGGTGGTAGCGGGGGACGAGCAGTACTTC. Translated, it gives CSVVVAGDEQYF.